This T cell receptor beta chain comes out of a study of T cells in Graves' hyperthyroidism and ophthalmopathy. Patients counted as stable if ophthalmopathy did not develop within 18 months. This clonotype was detected many times. Its specificity is unknown. CDR1 is DFQATT, CDR2 SNEGSKA, per germline (reference sequence). J was trimmed by 0 bases and V by 6 bases; bases with no gene match: 12. The CDR3 has 18 residues. RNA transcripts were the template for amplifying TCR beta CDR3 regions. A set of HTBI primers served as the primers for a first-round RT-PCR of the TCR CDR3. TCRdb itself ran the multiplex PCR reads through MiXCR, one entry per CDR3 protein. Of approximately 640,000 distinct CDR3 sequences in the sample, under 20% were seen once. General study points: Most thyroid clonotypes expanded above 0.001 were also detected in blood.

The sample comprised blood. The source of this sequence is a woman aged 25 to 39 with Graves' hyperthyroidism. V and J are TRBV20-1 and TRBJ2-3; 13 bases fit TRBD2. DNA for the CDR3: TGCAGTGCCCCCGCCCCGGGACTAGCGGGGATTAGCACAGATACGCAGTATTTT. It is translated as CSAPAPGLAGISTDTQYF.